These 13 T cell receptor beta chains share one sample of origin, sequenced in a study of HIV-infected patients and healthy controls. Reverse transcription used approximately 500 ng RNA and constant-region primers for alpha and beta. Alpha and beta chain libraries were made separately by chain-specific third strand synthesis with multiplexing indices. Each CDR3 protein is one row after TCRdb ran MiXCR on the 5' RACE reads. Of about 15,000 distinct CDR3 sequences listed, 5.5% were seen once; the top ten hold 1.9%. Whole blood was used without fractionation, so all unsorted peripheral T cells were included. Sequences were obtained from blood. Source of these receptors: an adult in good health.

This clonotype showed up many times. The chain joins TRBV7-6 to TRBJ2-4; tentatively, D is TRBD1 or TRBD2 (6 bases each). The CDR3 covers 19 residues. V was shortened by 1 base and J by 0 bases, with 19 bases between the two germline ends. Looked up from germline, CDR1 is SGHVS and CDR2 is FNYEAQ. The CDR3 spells CASSLGPMGGGLAKNIQYF. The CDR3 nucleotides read TGTGCCAGCAGCTTAGGGCCGATGGGGGGCGGGTTAGCCAAAAACATTCAGTACTTC.

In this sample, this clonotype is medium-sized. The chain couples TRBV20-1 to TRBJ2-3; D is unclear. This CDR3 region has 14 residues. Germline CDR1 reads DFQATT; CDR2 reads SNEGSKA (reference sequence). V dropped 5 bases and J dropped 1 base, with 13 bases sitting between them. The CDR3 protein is CSAENADGTDTQYF. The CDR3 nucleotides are TGCAGTGCTGAAAATGCGGACGGCACAGATACGCAGTATTTT.

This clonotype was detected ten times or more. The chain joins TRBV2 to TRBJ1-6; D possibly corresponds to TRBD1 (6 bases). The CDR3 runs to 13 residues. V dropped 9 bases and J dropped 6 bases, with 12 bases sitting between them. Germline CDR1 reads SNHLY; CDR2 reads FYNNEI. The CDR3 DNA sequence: TGTGCCAGGATGACAGGACCTAATTCACCCCTCCACTTT. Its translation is CARMTGPNSPLHF.

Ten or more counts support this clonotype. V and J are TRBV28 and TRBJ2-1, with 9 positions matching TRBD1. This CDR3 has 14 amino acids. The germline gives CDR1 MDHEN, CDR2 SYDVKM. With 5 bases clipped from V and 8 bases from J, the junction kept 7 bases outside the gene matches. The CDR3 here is CASSTGTGFDEQFF. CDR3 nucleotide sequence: TGTGCCAGCAGTACCGGGACAGGGTTCGATGAGCAGTTCTTC.

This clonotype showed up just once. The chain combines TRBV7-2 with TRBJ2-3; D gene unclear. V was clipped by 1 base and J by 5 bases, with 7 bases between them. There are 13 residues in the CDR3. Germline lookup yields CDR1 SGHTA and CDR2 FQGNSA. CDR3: CASSLVLVDTQYF. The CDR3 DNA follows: TGTGCCAGCAGCTTAGTCCTAGTAGATACGCAGTATTTT. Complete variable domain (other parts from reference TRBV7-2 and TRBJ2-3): GAGVSQSPSNKVTEKGKDVELRCDPISGHTALYWYRQSLGQGLEFLIYFQGNSAPDKSGLPSDRFSAERTGGSVSTLTIQRTQQEDSAVYLCASSLVLVDTQYFGPGTRLTVL.

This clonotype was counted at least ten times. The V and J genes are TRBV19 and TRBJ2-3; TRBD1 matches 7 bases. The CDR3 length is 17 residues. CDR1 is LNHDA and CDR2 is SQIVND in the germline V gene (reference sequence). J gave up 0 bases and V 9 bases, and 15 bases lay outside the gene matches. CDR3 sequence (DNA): TGTGCCAGCACCCCGGGAAGGGGGCTGGCTAGCACAGATACGCAGTATTTT. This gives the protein CASTPGRGLASTDTQYF.

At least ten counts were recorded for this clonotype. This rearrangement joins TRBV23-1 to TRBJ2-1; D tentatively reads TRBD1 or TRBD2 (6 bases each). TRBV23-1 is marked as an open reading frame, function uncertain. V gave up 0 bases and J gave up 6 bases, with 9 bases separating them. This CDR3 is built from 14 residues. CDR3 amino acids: CASSQSRGANEQFF. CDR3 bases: TGCGCCAGCAGTCAATCGAGGGGGGCCAATGAGCAGTTCTTC.

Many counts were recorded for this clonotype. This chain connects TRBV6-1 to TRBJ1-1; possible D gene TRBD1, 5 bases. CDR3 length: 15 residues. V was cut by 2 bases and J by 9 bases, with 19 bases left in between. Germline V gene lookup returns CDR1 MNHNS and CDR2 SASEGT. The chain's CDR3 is CASSEMDTQRVKAFF. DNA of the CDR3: TGTGCCAGCAGTGAAATGGACACCCAAAGGGTTAAAGCTTTCTTT.

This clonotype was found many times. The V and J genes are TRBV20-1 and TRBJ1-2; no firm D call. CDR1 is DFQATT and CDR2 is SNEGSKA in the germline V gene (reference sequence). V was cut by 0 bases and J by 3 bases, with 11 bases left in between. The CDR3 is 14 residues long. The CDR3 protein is CSARDSGSHYGYTF. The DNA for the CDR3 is TGCAGTGCTAGAGATTCGGGGTCCCACTATGGCTACACCTTC.

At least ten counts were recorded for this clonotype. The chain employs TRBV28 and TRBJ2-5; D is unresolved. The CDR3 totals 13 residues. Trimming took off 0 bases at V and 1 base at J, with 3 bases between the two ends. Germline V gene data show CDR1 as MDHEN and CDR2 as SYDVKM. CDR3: CASSLWSQETQYF. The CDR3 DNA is TGTGCCAGCAGTTTATGGAGCCAAGAGACCCAGTACTTC.

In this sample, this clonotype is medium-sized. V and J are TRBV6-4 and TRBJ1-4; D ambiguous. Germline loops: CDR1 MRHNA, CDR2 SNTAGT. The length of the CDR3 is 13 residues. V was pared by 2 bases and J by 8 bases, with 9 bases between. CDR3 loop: CASSDSPSEKLFF. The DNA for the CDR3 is TGTGCCAGCAGTGACAGCCCTTCGGAAAAACTGTTTTTT.

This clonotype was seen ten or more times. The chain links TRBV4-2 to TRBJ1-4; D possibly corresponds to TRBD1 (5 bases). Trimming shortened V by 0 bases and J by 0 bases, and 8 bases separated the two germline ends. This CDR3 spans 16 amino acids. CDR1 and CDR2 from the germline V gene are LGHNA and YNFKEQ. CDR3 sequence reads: CASSQDTGATNEKLFF. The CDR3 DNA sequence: TGTGCCAGCAGCCAAGATACGGGGGCAACTAATGAAAAACTGTTTTTT.

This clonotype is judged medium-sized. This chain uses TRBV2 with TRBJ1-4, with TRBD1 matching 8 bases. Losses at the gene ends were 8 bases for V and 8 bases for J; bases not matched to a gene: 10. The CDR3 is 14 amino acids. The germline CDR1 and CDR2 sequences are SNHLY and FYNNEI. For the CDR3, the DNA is TGTGCCAGCGGTTACAGGGGGGTGGAGGAAAAACTGTTTTTT. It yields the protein CASGYRGVEEKLFF. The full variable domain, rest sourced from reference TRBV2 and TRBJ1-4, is EPEVTQTPSHQVTQMGQEVILRCVPISNHLYFYWYRQILGQKVEFLVSFYNNEISEKSEIFDDQFSVERPDGSNFTLKIRSTKLEDSAMYFCASGYRGVEEKLFFGSGTQLSVL.